The source of this T cell receptor beta chain is a study of CD4+ T cells in melanoma. This clone was observed a handful of times. Generated by immunoSEQ multiplex PCR, the TCRdb table keeps only in-frame clones and is missing some. The sample lists 15,000 or so clones; 76% were seen once. The receptor's source is a human donor with melanoma. The sample taken for sequencing was cells from a culture (not recorded whether cultured in vitro).

This CDR3 reads CASSGTGGSSPLHF. The CDR3 DNA is TGCGCCAGCAGTGGGACAGGGGGTAGTTCACCCCTCCACTTT. The chain employs TRBV10-2 and TRBJ1-6; 10 bases fit TRBD1. This CDR3 region has 14 residues. Germline CDR1 and CDR2: WSHSY and SAAADI. With 4 bases clipped from V and 9 bases from J, the junction kept 3 bases outside the gene matches.